Detailed here is one T cell receptor beta chain. Antigen: not known. J lost 0 bases, V lost 2 bases, and 2 bases had no gene match. CDR3 length: 15 residues. Germline V gene sequence: CDR1 SGDLS, CDR2 YYNGEE. These donors, healthy bone marrow donors, were studied. Donors likely had unrecorded immune exposures despite being nominally healthy when sampled. 13 Jbeta primers and 60 Vbeta primers were used for the PCR. Method: immunoSEQ multiplex PCR; TCRdb's copy keeps in-frame clones and lacks some. Among 50,000 to 60,000 clones listed, around 78% were seen once. The data were taken from a study of cytomegalovirus exposure and HLA in healthy donors. Overall study findings and caveats: The study listed some 160 cytomegalovirus-associated TCR beta chains. Immune exposure was documented only through CMV serostatus.

The sample taken for sequencing was PBMCs. V is TRBV9 and J is TRBJ2-1, with 7 positions matching TRBD1. The source is a female donor in good health and CMV-seronegative. The CDR3 DNA is TGTGCCAGCAGCGTCTGGACAGGCTCCTACAATGAGCAGTTCTTC. Its translation: CASSVWTGSYNEQFF.